The present T cell receptor (beta chain) was sequenced within a study of T cells in Graves' hyperthyroidism and ophthalmopathy (dated by TCRdb to about 2019). Study-level background: Peripheral blood was collected at initial diagnosis, before any treatment. To identify TCR V-J signatures that set the groups apart, the researchers used a discovery cohort of more than 95 patients, made up of 40 to 45 with Graves' ophthalmopathy and about 55 with stable Graves' hyperthyroidism. Prospective prediction of ophthalmopathy was tested in an independent validation cohort consisting of roughly 19 hyperthyroidism patients and 15 or so patients who later progressed to ophthalmopathy. For training and testing, the 110 or so patients in the discovery cohort were randomly divided in a 7:3 ratio. In more than five Graves' hyperthyroidism patients, the study also compared T-cell repertoires from thyroid tissue with T-cell repertoires from blood. Following sampling, methimazole starting at 30 mg daily was given to hyperthyroidism patients, and high-dose intravenous methylprednisolone was given to ophthalmopathy patients. The paper reports TCR Vbeta CDR3 sequencing of approximately 140 peripheral blood samples: fewer than 50 ophthalmopathy, roughly 80 hyperthyroidism and some 17 progressor patients.

Points on this clonotype: Its antigen remains undetermined. No much larger clonotype is one base removed from it; base qualities were not supplied.

On the study overall, not on this receptor specifically: In validation, the model predicted progression to ophthalmopathy a median of roughly six months before onset, with around 70% sensitivity and 72.22% specificity. Sample size was not statistically predetermined, and investigators were not blinded to group allocation. Blood samples also contained most of the expanded thyroid clonotypes (frequency above 0.001), which suggests that blood repertoires may reflect thyroid immune responses. In cross-validation, a model built on a 13 V-J signature told ophthalmopathy apart from stable hyperthyroidism with 85% to 90% sensitivity and approximately 81% specificity, and in testing the same model reached 80%/75%.

In the ophthalmopathy patients, disease was moderately to severely active, with a Clinical Activity Score of 3 or more, a NOSPECS grade of 4 or more, and a duration of less than 3 months. Any patient with an uncontrolled infection, another autoimmune disease, pregnancy or lactation was excluded. Clinical symptoms, serum thyroxine and TRAb, thyroid ultrasound, and orbital computed tomography formed the basis for the diagnoses. PBMCs were isolated from about 9.1 ml of fresh peripheral blood by Ficoll-Paque density gradient centrifugation. Total RNA was extracted with Trizol reagent, and quality was checked on an Agilent 2100 Bioanalyzer. The germline V and J ends show losses of 3 bases and 7 bases respectively, and no gene match explains 4 bases of the junction. The CDR3 spans 16 residues, from the cysteine through the phenylalanine. The sequence is cut down to CDR3 DNA, 48 bases in frame from base 1. Taken from the germline V gene (reference sequence), the CDR1 and CDR2 loops are LNHDA and SQIVND.

The TCR beta CDR3 regions were amplified from the RNA transcripts. The TCR CDR3 was subjected to a first round of RT-PCR using the HTBI primer set and the Qiagen OneStep RT-PCR kit. Libraries were constructed in a second round of multiplex PCR, after which size selection and purification were performed. The libraries were sequenced on an Illumina HiSeq2000 using paired-end 100 bp reads. The paper's processing steps were these. SOAPnuke was used to process the raw data, throwing out any read that contained adapters or uncalled bases, had a mean Phred below 15, or lacked an exact constant-primer or identifier match. High-quality paired reads were merged with COPE v1.2.5, and unique nucleotide sequences were defined as clonotypes. Clonotypes were aligned to IMGT TRBV, TRBD and TRBJ reference segments using MiTCR v1.1. The analysis included only V-J combinations with a frequency above 0.0001, which together covered 99% to 99.2% of the repertoires. A TCS score was defined as the ratio between F50 (clonal expansion) and ExV (chaos), using BLOSUM62-based TCRdist between CDR3 peptides within each V-J. Welch's t-statistics and random forest reduced approximately 520 V-J features to around 14, which were used in a naive Bayes classifier (R e1071). TCRdb reworked the public reads: Q25 trimming with fastp, MiXCR clone assembly, productive beta chains retained. CDR3 protein sequences are deduplicated, and each keeps its most common genes and DNA. Here the V and J calls rest on TCRdb's processing, not on the authors' analysis. The sample has 200,000 to 300,000 distinct CDR3 sequences on record, 16% of them singletons. The ten largest clones represent around 28% of the sample.

The source material was blood. This receptor was identified in a woman aged 18-29 years with Graves' ophthalmopathy. The chain employs TRBV19 and TRBJ2-2; the junction holds 14 bases that match TRBD2. The CDR3 region: CASSMGLAGAGGELFF. In nucleotides, the sequence is TGTGCCAGTAGTATGGGACTAGCGGGAGCGGGCGGGGAGCTGTTTTTT.